Detailed here is one T cell receptor (beta chain). Its antigen is not known. The junction had 14 bases not matched to a gene; V was cut back by 3 bases and J by 7 bases. The CDR3 covers 16 residues. Germline V gives CDR1 SGHNT, CDR2 YYREEE (reference sequence). The sample is drawn from a study of shared clonotypes between healthy human individuals. TCRdb's table, derived via immunoSEQ multiplex PCR, lists solely in-frame clones and lacks some. The sample lists roughly 490,000 clones; around 80% were seen once. The donor cohort consisted entirely of Caucasian adults residing in Nashville, Tennessee. In unsorted samples, genomic DNA was obtained using 94 million or so PBMCs. Whole-study findings and limits: The study drew on few donors, limiting represented genetic and exposure-history diversity.

Input material: PBMCs. The receptor was isolated from a woman in her forties in good health. Some clones in this sample may be carry-over from other donors' samples. The chain joins TRBV5-4 to TRBJ1-2, with 8 bases fitting TRBD1. Here the CDR3 reads CASSSPGQGLIVGYTF. CDR3 DNA sequence: TGTGCCAGCAGCTCGCCCGGACAGGGCCTTATAGTTGGCTACACCTTC. Filled out from reference TRBV5-4 and TRBJ1-2, the complete variable domain reads ETGVTQSPTHLIKTRGQQVTLRCSSQSGHNTVSWYQQALGQGPQFIFQYYREEENGRGNFPPRFSGLQFPNYSSELNVNALELDDSALYLCASSSPGQGLIVGYTFGSGTRLTVV.